Below, one TCR beta chain is given with its context. The data originate from a study of blood T cell repertoires in COVID-19. As for the study in general: From the United States, Italy and Spain came samples of acute and convalescent COVID-19.

V shed 4 bases and J 3 bases; nucleotides not matched to a gene: 6. This CDR3 is built from 15 residues. CDR1 is LNHDA and CDR2 is SQIVND in the germline V gene (reference sequence). As handled by the study authors: Scientists estimated how many nucleated cells there were by amplifying reference gene primers. Profiling relied on immunoSEQ multiplex PCR, and the TCRdb table lists in-frame clones only, not all of them. V and J calls and clone size are given by that table; D and trimming were obtained from the DNA. The sample has about 180,000 clones; roughly 84% are singletons. The TCR sequence derives from a human donor in a cohort sampled during active COVID-19. Sequenced: peripheral blood. The chain combines TRBV19 with TRBJ2-1; 7 bases line up with TRBD2. The CDR3 DNA sequence: TGTGCCAGTAGTAGGTCGGGGGGAGGCTACAATGAGCAGTTCTTC. Its protein is CASSRSGGGYNEQFF.